One and the same sample provided the 10 T cell receptor beta chains below, sequenced in a study of CD8+ T cells in alopecia areata. RNA was isolated and reverse transcribed to cDNA, the sequencing template. Repertoires were generated with immunoSEQ multiplex PCR, while TCRdb's copy carries only in-frame clones and drops some. Here the sample spans 85,000 to 110,000 clones, roughly 53% being singletons. The sample consisted of CD4+ T cells sorted from blood. The source of these receptors is a human donor in good health.

V usage is TRBV15 and J usage is TRBJ2-1; TRBD2 might be the D (6 bases). Germline V gives CDR1 LNHNV, CDR2 YYDKDF (reference sequence). This CDR3 spans 14 amino acids. V shed 5 bases and J shed 5 bases, with 13 bases lying between them. The CDR3 coding sequence is TGTGCCACCAGCCTAGGCGGGGACGACAATGAGCAGTTCTTC. Amino acids: CATSLGGDDNEQFF.

This clone was detected a few times. This chain's CDR3 is CASSAAGSYGYTF. The CDR3 DNA is TGTGCCAGCAGCGCGGCAGGTAGCTATGGCTACACCTTC. The J gene is TRBJ1-2, the V gene TRBV2; no reliable D call. The CDR3 sequence is 13 residues long. Trimming removed 6 bases from V and 4 bases from J, with 12 bases in between. The germline V gene has CDR1 SNHLY and CDR2 FYNNEI.

The sample holds a few counts of this clone. The chain combines TRBV29-1 with TRBJ1-2; D not resolved. The V gene's germline CDR1 is SQVTM and CDR2 ANQGSEA. Trimming left V 4 bases short and J 4 bases short, with 10 bases between. This CDR3 is built from 12 residues. CDR3 region: CSVAAAAYGYTF. The CDR3 nucleotides are TGCAGCGTTGCGGCAGCGGCCTATGGCTACACCTTC. The full variable domain, rest sourced from reference TRBV29-1 and TRBJ1-2, is SAVISQKPSRDICQRGTSLTIQCQVDSQVTMMFWYRQQPGQSLTLIATANQGSEATYESGFVIDKFPISRPNLTFSTLTVSNMSPEDSSIYLCSVAAAAYGYTFGSGTRLTVV.

The genes are TRBV25-1 and TRBJ1-5; a weak D match, TRBD1 (5 bases). CDR3 size: 17 residues. CDR1 MGHDK and CDR2 SYGVNS come from the germline V gene. V was trimmed by 3 bases and J by 1 base, leaving 16 bases between them. Here the CDR3 DNA reads TGTGCCAGCAGTGACGGGATTGGAAACAGGAGCAATCAGCCCCAGCATTTT. This gives the protein CASSDGIGNRSNQPQHF.

The gene calls are TRBV4-1 and TRBJ2-3; the match to TRBD1 covers 7 bases. Trimming cost V 3 bases and J 0 bases; bases outside gene matches: 6. Germline CDR1 MGHRA, CDR2 YSYEKL. The CDR3 length is 16 residues. CDR3 region: CASSQDRTTSTDTQYF. Here the CDR3 DNA reads TGCGCCAGCAGCCAGGACAGGACAACTAGCACAGATACGCAGTATTTT.

The chain is built from TRBV27 and TRBJ2-7; D remains ambiguous. Germline loops: CDR1 MNHEY, CDR2 SMNVEV (reference sequence). V gave up 4 bases and J gave up 2 bases, with 15 bases separating them. CDR3 length: 15 residues. CDR3 nucleotide sequence: TGTGCCAGCAGTTCGCGGACCCCAACTCCCTACGAGCAGTACTTC. Translating it yields CASSSRTPTPYEQYF.

This clone showed up just a few times. The V gene is TRBV30, the J gene TRBJ1-1; no reliable D call. Between the trimmed V and J ends, which lost 1 base and 8 bases, there was a span of 8 bases. Germline CDR1 is GTSNPN and CDR2 is SVGIG (reference sequence). The CDR3 length is 11 residues. The CDR3 here is CAWSDRWEAFF. In DNA, the CDR3 is TGTGCCTGGAGTGACAGATGGGAAGCTTTCTTT.

The chain is built from TRBV2 and TRBJ1-5; D gene uncertain. Germline loops: CDR1 SNHLY, CDR2 FYNNEI. The V end was cut by 8 bases, the J end by 4 bases, with 9 bases between. This CDR3 region has 12 residues. The CDR3 DNA is TGTGCCAGCTCCTTGCAAAATCAGCCCCAGCATTTT. Protein product: CASSLQNQPQHF.

V gene TRBV4-3 combines with J gene TRBJ2-3, with a possible D match to TRBD2 (6 bases). Germline V CDR1 and CDR2: LGHNA, YSLEER. V lost 0 bases and J 5 bases, leaving 6 bases between the germline ends. CDR3 length equals 13 residues. The CDR3 loop is CASSQDGGDTQYF. The CDR3 nucleotides are TGCGCCAGCAGCCAAGACGGGGGAGATACGCAGTATTTT.

V and J are TRBV5-1 and TRBJ1-2; D might be TRBD1 (6 bases). Germline V CDR1 and CDR2: SGHRS, YFSETQ. Trimming took 5 bases from V and 10 from J, leaving 15 bases between them. This CDR3 region has 12 residues. The CDR3 DNA follows: TGCGCCAGCAGTTCAGGGGCCAGGCACTACACCTTC. It codes for CASSSGARHYTF. Full variable domain (remainder filled in from reference TRBV5-1 and TRBJ1-2): KAGVTQTPRYLIKTRGQQVTLSCSPISGHRSVSWYQQTPGQGLQFLFEYFSETQRNKGNFPGRFSGRQFSNSRSEMNVSTLELGDSALYLCASSSGARHYTFGSGTRLTVV.